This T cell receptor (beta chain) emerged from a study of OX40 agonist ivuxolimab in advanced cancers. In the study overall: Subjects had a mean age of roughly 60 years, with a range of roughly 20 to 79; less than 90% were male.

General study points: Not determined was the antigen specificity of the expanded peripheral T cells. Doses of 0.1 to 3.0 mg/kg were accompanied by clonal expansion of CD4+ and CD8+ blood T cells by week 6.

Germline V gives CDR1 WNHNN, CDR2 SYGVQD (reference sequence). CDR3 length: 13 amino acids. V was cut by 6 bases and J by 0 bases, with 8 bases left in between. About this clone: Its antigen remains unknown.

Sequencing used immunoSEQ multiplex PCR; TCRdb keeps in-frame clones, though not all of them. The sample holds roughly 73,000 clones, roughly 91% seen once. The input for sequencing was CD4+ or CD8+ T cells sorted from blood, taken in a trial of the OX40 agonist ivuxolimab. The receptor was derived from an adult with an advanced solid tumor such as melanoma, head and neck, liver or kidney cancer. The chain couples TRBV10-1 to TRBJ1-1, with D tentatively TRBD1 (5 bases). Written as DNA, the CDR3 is TGCGCCAGCAGATCACAGGTGAACACTGAAGCTTTCTTT. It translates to CASRSQVNTEAFF.